The 22 T cell receptor beta chains reported below all come from one sample, sequenced in a study of blood T cell repertoires in COVID-19. Clones were sequenced by immunoSEQ multiplex PCR, and TCRdb holds only the in-frame ones, with some missing. The table has around 250,000 clones, around 83% seen once; the top ten hold approximately 5.9%. The sequencing sample was made of peripheral blood. The source of these receptors is a man older than 75 with acute or convalescent COVID-19.

V and J are TRBV29-1 and TRBJ2-1; the match to TRBD2 covers 14 bases. The length of the CDR3 is 19 residues. Germline V gene sequence: CDR1 SQVTM, CDR2 ANQGSEA. V gave up 6 bases and J gave up 8 bases; unmatched junction bases: 21. The CDR3 coding sequence is TGCAGCGTGGTACCTTATACGACTAGCGGGAGGGTTGAAGGGGATGAGCAGTTCTTC. Protein sequence: CSVVPYTTSGRVEGDEQFF.

This rearrangement joins TRBV7-2 to TRBJ2-7; a possible D gene is TRBD1 (6 bases). CDR1 and CDR2 (germline): SGHTA, FQGNSA. This CDR3 comprises 14 residues. V was pared by 1 base and J by 2 bases, with 9 bases between. The CDR3 sequence is CASSLGTATYEQYF. The CDR3 region has the DNA TGTGCCAGCAGCTTAGGGACAGCTACCTACGAGCAGTACTTC. Based on the CDR3 plus reference TRBV7-2 and TRBJ2-7, the full variable domain is GAGVSQSPSNKVTEKGKDVELRCDPISGHTALYWYRQSLGQGLEFLIYFQGNSAPDKSGLPSDRFSAERTGGSVSTLTIQRTQQEDSAVYLCASSLGTATYEQYFGPGTRLTVT.

The chain links TRBV29-1 to TRBJ2-3; D not certain. The CDR3 covers 12 residues. V dropped 7 bases and J dropped 4 bases, with 12 bases sitting between them. Per germline, CDR1 SQVTM and CDR2 ANQGSEA. The CDR3 loop reads CSGSRHPDTQYF. DNA for the CDR3: TGCAGCGGCAGTCGCCACCCAGATACGCAGTATTTT.

The V and J genes are TRBV29-1 and TRBJ2-3; D is possibly TRBD2 (6 bases). Germline V gene lookup returns CDR1 SQVTM and CDR2 ANQGSEA. V was cut by 3 bases and J by 3 bases, with 13 bases left in between. The CDR3 has 14 residues. The CDR3 sequence is CSVDGARGTDTQYF. The CDR3 bases are TGCAGCGTTGATGGGGCCCGGGGGACAGATACGCAGTATTTT.

V and J are TRBV2 and TRBJ2-5; TRBD1 matches at 9 bases. J gave up 4 bases and V 5 bases, and 11 bases lay outside the gene matches. This CDR3 has 16 residues. Germline V gene lookup returns CDR1 SNHLY and CDR2 FYNNEI. The CDR3 coding sequence is TGTGCCAGCAGTCGTGCGACAGGGGGGGTTCGAGAGACCCAGTACTTC. It is translated as CASSRATGGVRETQYF. The full variable domain, completed using reference TRBV2 and TRBJ2-5, is EPEVTQTPSHQVTQMGQEVILRCVPISNHLYFYWYRQILGQKVEFLVSFYNNEISEKSEIFDDQFSVERPDGSNFTLKIRSTKLEDSAMYFCASSRATGGVRETQYFGPGTRLLVL.

This chain links TRBV5-1 with TRBJ1-5, with a tentative D call TRBD1 (5 bases). Germline V gene data show CDR1 as SGHRS and CDR2 as YFSETQ. The CDR3 totals 16 residues. Trimming took off 0 bases at V and 0 bases at J, with 10 bases between the two ends. CDR3 sequence (DNA): TGCGCCAGCAGCTTGGGGCTAGGGGATAGCAATCAGCCCCAGCATTTT. Amino acids: CASSLGLGDSNQPQHF.

This clone was observed once. The chain uses TRBV24-1 and TRBJ2-7; D is possibly TRBD2 (5 bases). Germline V gene lookup returns CDR1 KGHDR and CDR2 SFDVKD. This CDR3 comprises 12 residues. Trimming removed 9 bases at V and 6 bases at J, with 14 bases between. The CDR3 DNA reads TGTGCCACCGCGCAACCTGGAGGCGAGCAGTACTTC. Translation: CATAQPGGEQYF.

The chain has TRBV7-9 and TRBJ2-2, with D possibly TRBD1 on 5 matching bases. V was cut by 5 bases and J by 1 base, with 11 bases left in between. The germline gives CDR1 SEHNR, CDR2 FQNEAQ (reference sequence). CDR3 size: 15 residues. CDR3 loop: CASSRTQGNTGELFF. CDR3 coding DNA: TGTGCCAGCAGCCGAACTCAGGGGAACACCGGGGAGCTGTTTTTT.

This clone was observed a handful of times. The chain combines TRBV2 with TRBJ1-4; 7 nucleotides agree with TRBD1. The CDR3 contains 14 residues. Trimming took 4 bases from V and 6 from J; bases not matched to a gene: 5. CDR1 is SNHLY, CDR2 FYNNEI, per germline. The CDR3 DNA follows: TGTGCCAGCAGTGGACAGGGTTGGGATGAAAAACTGTTTTTT. It translates to CASSGQGWDEKLFF.

The chain employs TRBV20-1 and TRBJ1-5, with 9 bases lining up with TRBD1. This CDR3 has 15 residues. Germline assignment: CDR1 DFQATT and CDR2 SNEGSKA (reference sequence). V shed 6 bases, J shed 0 bases, and the junction held 6 bases outside the gene matches. The CDR3 nucleotides read TGCAGTGCCAGTGGACAGGGGACTAGCAATCAGCCCCAGCATTTT. This sequence encodes CSASGQGTSNQPQHF.

The rearrangement uses TRBV1 and TRBJ1-6. TRBV1 has pseudogene status. This CDR3 is built from 17 residues. CDR3 bases: TGCACCAGCAGCCAAGGGGTGAGGGCGCGGAATAATTCACCCCTCCACTTT. As protein: CTSSQGVRARNNSPLHF.

The rearrangement uses TRBV29-1 and TRBJ2-5; no reliable D call. The germline V and J ends were trimmed by 1 base and 5 bases, with 5 bases remaining between them. CDR3 length: 11 amino acids. Germline V gives CDR1 SQVTM, CDR2 ANQGSEA. The chain's CDR3 is CSVEARETQYF. The CDR3 DNA is TGCAGCGTTGAAGCGCGGGAGACCCAGTACTTC.

This chain links TRBV5-1 with TRBJ2-1; possibly TRBD2 for D (6 bases). Per germline, CDR1 SGHRS and CDR2 YFSETQ. Trimming removed 0 bases from V and 10 bases from J, with 17 bases in between. The CDR3 contains 15 residues. CDR3 DNA sequence: TGCGCCAGCAGCTTGGACACGAAAGGAGGGCCCGAGCAGTTCTTC. This encodes CASSLDTKGGPEQFF.

V and J are TRBV3-1 (or the pseudogene TRBV3-2) and TRBJ2-5; D ambiguous. V lost 4 bases and J lost 5, with 8 bases in between. The germline V gene has CDR1 LGHDT and CDR2 YNNKEL (reference sequence). The CDR3 is made up of 12 amino acids. For the CDR3, the DNA is TGTGCCAGCAGCCGTGTTCGGGAGACCCAGTACTTC. Translating it yields CASSRVRETQYF.

J is TRBJ2-5 and V is TRBV5-1, with 10 positions matching TRBD2. The CDR3 is 16 residues long. The germline CDR1 and CDR2 sequences are SGHRS and YFSETQ. V lost 2 bases and J lost 1; bases outside the gene matches: 5. The CDR3 reads CASSFSLAGSQETQYF. The CDR3 DNA sequence: TGCGCCAGCAGCTTCTCACTAGCGGGGAGCCAAGAGACCCAGTACTTC.

The chain couples TRBV27 to TRBJ2-5; no clear D gene. V shed 6 bases and J shed 0 bases, with 8 bases lying between them. CDR1 is MNHEY and CDR2 is SMNVEV in the germline V gene (reference sequence). The CDR3 consists of 13 residues. CDR3 coding DNA: TGTGCCAGCAGGCCACGGTACCAAGAGACCCAGTACTTC. It yields the protein CASRPRYQETQYF.

The V gene is TRBV4-1, the J gene TRBJ2-1; D is uncertain. The V end lost 1 base, the J end lost 5 bases, and 6 bases lay between the germline ends. The CDR3 loop spans 13 amino acids. Looked up from germline, CDR1 is MGHRA and CDR2 is YSYEKL. DNA for the CDR3: TGCGCCAGCAGCCAAGTAACAGACAATGAGCAGTTCTTC. Translation gives CASSQVTDNEQFF.

The chain combines TRBV3-1 (or the pseudogene TRBV3-2) with TRBJ1-2; D remains ambiguous. There are 14 residues in the CDR3. CDR1 LGHDT and CDR2 YNNKEL come from the germline V gene (reference sequence). Trimming removed 1 base from V and 7 bases from J, with 13 bases in between. The CDR3 sequence: CASSQVSVETGYTF. CDR3 DNA: TGTGCCAGCAGCCAAGTTAGTGTGGAGACTGGCTACACCTTC.

This clone was seen just once. J is TRBJ1-6 and V is TRBV30; D unclear. V was pared by 5 bases and J by 0 bases, with 11 bases between. CDR3 length: 15 amino acids. Germline V lookup: CDR1 GTSNPN, CDR2 SVGIG (reference sequence). The CDR3 reads CAWGRGSSYNSPLHF. The CDR3 DNA sequence: TGTGCCTGGGGACGTGGTAGCTCCTATAATTCACCCCTCCACTTT.

The chain links TRBV7-6 to TRBJ1-6; D not resolved. V was clipped by 1 base and J by 4 bases, with 8 bases between them. The CDR3 is 15 amino acids. Germline V gene data show CDR1 as SGHVS and CDR2 as FNYEAQ. The CDR3 nucleotides are TGTGCCAGCAGCTTAGTCAGTGATTATAATTCACCCCTCCACTTT. This gives the protein CASSLVSDYNSPLHF. Full variable domain (missing parts from reference TRBV7-6 and TRBJ1-6): GAGVSQSPRYKVTKRGQDVALRCDPISGHVSLYWYRQALGQGPEFLTYFNYEAQQDKSGLPNDRFSAERPEGSISTLTIQRTEQRDSAMYRCASSLVSDYNSPLHFGNGTRLTVT.

Concerning this clone itself: Other DNA sequences in this specimen translate into the identical CDR3. The chain employs TRBV5-1 and TRBJ2-5; D perhaps matches TRBD2 (5 bases). Trimming shortened V by 3 bases and J by 5 bases, and 14 bases separated the two germline ends. Germline CDR1 reads SGHRS; CDR2 reads YFSETQ. This CDR3 contains 14 residues. The CDR3 DNA reads as TGCGCCAGCAGCTCGACTGGAGGAGGTGAGACCCAGTACTTC. Translated: CASSSTGGGETQYF.

This chain connects TRBV28 to TRBJ2-3; TRBD2 matches at 11 bases. Germline values: CDR1 MDHEN, CDR2 SYDVKM. The V and J ends lost 6 bases and 4 bases, in that order; junction bases with no gene match: 15. This CDR3 region has 18 residues. The CDR3 DNA sequence: TGTGCCAGCAGCCGTCCCCCACTAGCGGGAGCGTTGGCAGATACGCAGTATTTT. Its protein product is CASSRPPLAGALADTQYF.